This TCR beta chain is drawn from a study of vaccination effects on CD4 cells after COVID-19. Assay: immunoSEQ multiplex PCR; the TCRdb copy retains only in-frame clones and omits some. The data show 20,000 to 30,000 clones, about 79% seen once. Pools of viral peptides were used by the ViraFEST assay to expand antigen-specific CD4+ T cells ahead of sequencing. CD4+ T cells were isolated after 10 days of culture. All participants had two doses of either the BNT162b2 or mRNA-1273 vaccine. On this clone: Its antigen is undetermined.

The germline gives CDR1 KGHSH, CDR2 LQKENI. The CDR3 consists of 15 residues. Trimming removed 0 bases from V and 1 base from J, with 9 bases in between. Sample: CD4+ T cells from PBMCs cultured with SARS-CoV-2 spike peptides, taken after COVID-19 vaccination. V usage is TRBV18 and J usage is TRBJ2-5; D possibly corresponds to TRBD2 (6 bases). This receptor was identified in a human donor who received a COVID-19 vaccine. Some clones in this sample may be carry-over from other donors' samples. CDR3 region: CASSPPAGGQETQYF. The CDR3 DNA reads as TGTGCCAGCTCACCACCGGCCGGGGGCCAAGAGACCCAGTACTTC.